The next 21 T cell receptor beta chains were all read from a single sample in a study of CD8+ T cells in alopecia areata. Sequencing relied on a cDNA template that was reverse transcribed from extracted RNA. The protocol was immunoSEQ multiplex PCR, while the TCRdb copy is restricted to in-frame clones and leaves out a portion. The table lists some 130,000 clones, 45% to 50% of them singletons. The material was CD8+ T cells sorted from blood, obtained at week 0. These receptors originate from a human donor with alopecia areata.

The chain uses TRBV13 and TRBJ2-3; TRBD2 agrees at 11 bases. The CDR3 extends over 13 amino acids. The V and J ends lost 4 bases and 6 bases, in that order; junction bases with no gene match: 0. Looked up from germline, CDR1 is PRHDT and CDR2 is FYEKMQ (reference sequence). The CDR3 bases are TGTGCCAGCAGCTCTAGCGGGAGGGATACGCAGTATTTT. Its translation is CASSSSGRDTQYF.

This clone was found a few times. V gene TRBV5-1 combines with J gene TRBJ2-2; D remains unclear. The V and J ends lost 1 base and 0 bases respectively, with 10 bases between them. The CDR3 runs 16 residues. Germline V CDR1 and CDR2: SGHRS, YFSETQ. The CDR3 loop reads CASSLTQRANTGELFF. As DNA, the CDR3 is TGCGCCAGCAGCTTGACACAGCGCGCGAACACCGGGGAGCTGTTTTTT.

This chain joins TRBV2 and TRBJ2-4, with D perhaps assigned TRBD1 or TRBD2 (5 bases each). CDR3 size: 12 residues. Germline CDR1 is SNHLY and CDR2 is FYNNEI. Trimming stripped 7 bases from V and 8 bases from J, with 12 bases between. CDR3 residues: CASIFGGDIQYF. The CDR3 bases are TGTGCCAGCATCTTTGGGGGTGACATTCAGTACTTC.

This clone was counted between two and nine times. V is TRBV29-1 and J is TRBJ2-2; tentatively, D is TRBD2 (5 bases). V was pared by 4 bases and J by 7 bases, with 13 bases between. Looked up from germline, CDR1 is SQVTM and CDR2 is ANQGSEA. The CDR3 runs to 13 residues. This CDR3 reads CSVVEGRVGELFF. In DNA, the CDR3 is TGCAGCGTTGTAGAGGGTCGGGTCGGGGAGCTGTTTTTT.

The CDR3 reads CAWSVLAAYEQYF. For the CDR3, the DNA is TGTGCCTGGAGTGTATTGGCCGCCTACGAGCAGTACTTC. The rearrangement joins TRBV30 to TRBJ2-7; D remains ambiguous. This CDR3 spans 13 amino acids. Germline CDR1 and CDR2: GTSNPN and SVGIG (reference sequence). Trimming cost V 0 bases and J 2 bases, with 8 bases left between them.

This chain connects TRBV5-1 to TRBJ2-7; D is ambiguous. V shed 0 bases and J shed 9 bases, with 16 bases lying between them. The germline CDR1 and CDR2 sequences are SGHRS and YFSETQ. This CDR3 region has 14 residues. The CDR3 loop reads CASSLARTASVQYF. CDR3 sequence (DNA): TGCGCCAGCAGCTTGGCTAGGACGGCCTCGGTGCAGTACTTC. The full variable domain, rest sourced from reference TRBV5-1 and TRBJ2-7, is KAGVTQTPRYLIKTRGQQVTLSCSPISGHRSVSWYQQTPGQGLQFLFEYFSETQRNKGNFPGRFSGRQFSNSRSEMNVSTLELGDSALYLCASSLARTASVQYFGPGTRLTVT.

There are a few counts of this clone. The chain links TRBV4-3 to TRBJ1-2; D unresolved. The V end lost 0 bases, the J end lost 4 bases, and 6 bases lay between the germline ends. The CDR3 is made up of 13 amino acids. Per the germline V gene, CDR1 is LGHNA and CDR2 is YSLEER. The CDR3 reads CASSQDFSYGYTF. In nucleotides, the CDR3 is TGCGCCAGCAGCCAAGATTTCAGCTATGGCTACACCTTC.

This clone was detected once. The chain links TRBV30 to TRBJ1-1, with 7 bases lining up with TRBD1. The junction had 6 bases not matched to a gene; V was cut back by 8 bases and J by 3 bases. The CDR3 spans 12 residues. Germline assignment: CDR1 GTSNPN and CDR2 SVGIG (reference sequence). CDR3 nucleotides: TGTGCCCGGTCAGGGGGGGACACTGAAGCTTTCTTT. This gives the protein CARSGGDTEAFF.

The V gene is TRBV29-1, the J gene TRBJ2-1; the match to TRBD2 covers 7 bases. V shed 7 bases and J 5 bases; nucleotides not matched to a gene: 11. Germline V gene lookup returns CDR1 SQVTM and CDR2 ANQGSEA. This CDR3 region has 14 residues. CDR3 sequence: CSAESLANDNEQFF. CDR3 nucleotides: TGCAGCGCGGAATCACTAGCGAATGACAATGAGCAGTTCTTC.

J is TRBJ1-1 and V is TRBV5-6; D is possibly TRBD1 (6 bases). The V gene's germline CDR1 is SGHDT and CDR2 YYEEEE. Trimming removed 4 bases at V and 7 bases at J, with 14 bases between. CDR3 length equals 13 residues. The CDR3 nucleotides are TGTGCCAGCAGCCCTACAGGACAGAGTGAAGCTTTCTTT. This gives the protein CASSPTGQSEAFF. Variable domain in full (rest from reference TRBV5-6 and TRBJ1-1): DAGVTQSPTHLIKTRGQQVTLRCSPKSGHDTVSWYQQALGQGPQFIFQYYEEEERQRGNFPDRFSGHQFPNYSSELNVNALLLGDSALYLCASSPTGQSEAFFGQGTRLTVV.

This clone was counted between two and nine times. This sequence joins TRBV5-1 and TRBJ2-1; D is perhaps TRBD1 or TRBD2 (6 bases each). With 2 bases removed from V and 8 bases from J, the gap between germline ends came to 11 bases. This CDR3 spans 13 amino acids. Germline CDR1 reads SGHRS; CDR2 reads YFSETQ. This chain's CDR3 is CASSFGGPDEQFF. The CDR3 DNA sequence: TGCGCCAGCAGCTTTGGGGGGCCGGATGAGCAGTTCTTC.

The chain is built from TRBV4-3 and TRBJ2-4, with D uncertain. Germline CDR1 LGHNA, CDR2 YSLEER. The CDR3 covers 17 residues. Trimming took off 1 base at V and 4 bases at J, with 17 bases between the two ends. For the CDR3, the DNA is TGCGCCAGCAGCCAAGTGTATTTTAACCGAGAGAAAAACATTCAGTACTTC. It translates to CASSQVYFNREKNIQYF.

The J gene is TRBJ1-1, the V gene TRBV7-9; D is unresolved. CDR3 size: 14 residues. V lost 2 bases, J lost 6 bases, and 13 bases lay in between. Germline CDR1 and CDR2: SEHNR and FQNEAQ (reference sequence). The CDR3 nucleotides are TGTGCCAGCAGCTTATTCGAGAAGACGTCTGAAGCTTTCTTT. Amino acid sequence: CASSLFEKTSEAFF.

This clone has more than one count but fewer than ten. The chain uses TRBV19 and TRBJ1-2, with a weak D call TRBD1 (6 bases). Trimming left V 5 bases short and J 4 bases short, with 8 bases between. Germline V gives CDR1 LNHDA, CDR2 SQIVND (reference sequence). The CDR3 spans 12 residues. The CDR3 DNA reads TGTGCCAGTAGTGAACAGGGCTATGGCTACACCTTC. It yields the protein CASSEQGYGYTF. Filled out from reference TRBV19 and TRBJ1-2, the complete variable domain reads DGGITQSPKYLFRKEGQNVTLSCEQNLNHDAMYWYRQDPGQGLRLIYYSQIVNDFQKGDIAEGYSVSREKKESFPLTVTSAQKNPTAFYLCASSEQGYGYTFGSGTRLTVV.

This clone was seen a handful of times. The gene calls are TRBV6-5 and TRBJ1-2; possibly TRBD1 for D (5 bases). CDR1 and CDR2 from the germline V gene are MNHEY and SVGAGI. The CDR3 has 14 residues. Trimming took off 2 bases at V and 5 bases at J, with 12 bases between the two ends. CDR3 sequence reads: CASSYTGAEYGYTF. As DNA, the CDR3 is TGTGCCAGCAGTTACACCGGGGCAGAATATGGCTACACCTTC.

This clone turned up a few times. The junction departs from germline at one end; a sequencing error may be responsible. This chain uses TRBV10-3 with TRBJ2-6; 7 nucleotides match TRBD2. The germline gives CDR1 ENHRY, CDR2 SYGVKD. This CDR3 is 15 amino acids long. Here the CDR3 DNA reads TGTGCCAGCAGTGAAACTAGCGCTGGGGCCAACGTCCTGACTTTC. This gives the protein CASSETSAGANVLTF.

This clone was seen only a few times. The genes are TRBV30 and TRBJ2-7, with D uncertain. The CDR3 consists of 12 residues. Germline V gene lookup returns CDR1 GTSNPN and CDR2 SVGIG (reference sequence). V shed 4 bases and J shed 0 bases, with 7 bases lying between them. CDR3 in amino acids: CAWTHVSYEQYF. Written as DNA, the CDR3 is TGTGCCTGGACTCACGTCTCCTACGAGCAGTACTTC.

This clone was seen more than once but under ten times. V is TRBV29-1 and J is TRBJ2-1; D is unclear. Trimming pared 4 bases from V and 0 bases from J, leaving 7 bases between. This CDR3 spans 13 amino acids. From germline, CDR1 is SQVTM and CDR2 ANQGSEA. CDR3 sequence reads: CSVVGDSYNEQFF. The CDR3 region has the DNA TGCAGCGTTGTTGGGGACTCCTACAATGAGCAGTTCTTC.

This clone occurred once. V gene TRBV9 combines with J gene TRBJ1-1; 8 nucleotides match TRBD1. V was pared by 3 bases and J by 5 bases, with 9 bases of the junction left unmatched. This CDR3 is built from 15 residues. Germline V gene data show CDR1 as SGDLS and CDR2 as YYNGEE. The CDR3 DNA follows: TGTGCCAGCAGCGCGCCAGGGGGCGATTGGACTGAAGCTTTCTTT. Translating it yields CASSAPGGDWTEAFF.

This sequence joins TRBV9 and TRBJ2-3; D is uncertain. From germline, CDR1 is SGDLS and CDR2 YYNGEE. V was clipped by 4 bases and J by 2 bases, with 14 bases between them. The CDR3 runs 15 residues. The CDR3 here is CASSLRQAPTDTQYF. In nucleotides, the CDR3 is TGTGCCAGCAGCCTCAGGCAGGCCCCCACAGATACGCAGTATTTT.

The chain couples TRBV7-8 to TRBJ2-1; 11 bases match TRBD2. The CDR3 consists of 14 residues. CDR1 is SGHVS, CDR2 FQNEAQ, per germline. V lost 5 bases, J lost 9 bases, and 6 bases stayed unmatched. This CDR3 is CASSPGTSGSEQFF. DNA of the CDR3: TGTGCCAGCAGCCCCGGGACTAGCGGTTCTGAGCAGTTCTTC.